This T cell receptor (beta chain) is drawn from a study of cytomegalovirus exposure and HLA in healthy donors. The PCR employed 60 Vbeta primers together with 13 Jbeta primers. The table came from immunoSEQ multiplex PCR; TCRdb's copy has only in-frame clones and leaves some out. The sample data list about 33,000 clones. This CDR3 contains 18 residues. The germline V gene has CDR1 LNHNV and CDR2 YYDKDF (reference sequence). V lost 2 bases, J lost 3 bases, and 12 bases stayed unmatched. Sequencing was carried out using PBMCs. The genes are TRBV15 and TRBJ1-5; 8 nucleotides align to TRBD1. The origin of this receptor is a woman aged 40 to 50 in good health and CMV-seropositive. CDR3 sequence: CATSRPPGQGGFNQPQHF. As DNA, the CDR3 is TGTGCCACCAGCAGACCTCCCGGACAGGGAGGGTTCAATCAGCCCCAGCATTTT. Supplemented by reference TRBV15 and TRBJ1-5, the full variable domain reads DAMVIQNPRYQVTQFGKPVTLSCSQTLNHNVMYWYQQKSSQAPKLLFHYYDKDFNNEADTPDNFQSRRPNTSFCFLDIRSPGLGDTAMYLCATSRPPGQGGFNQPQHFGDGTRLSIL.